A selection of T cell receptor beta chains follows, all from one sample in a study of cytomegalovirus exposure and HLA in healthy donors. Repertoires were generated with immunoSEQ multiplex PCR, while TCRdb's copy carries only in-frame clones and drops some. The data show some 150,000 clones, roughly 79% seen once. Specimen: PBMCs. These receptors were collected from a woman aged 45-65 years in good health and CMV-seronegative. Both conserved end residues are part of each CDR3. Each record gives: V gene, clone size, J gene, D gene, CDR3 protein, CDR3 DNA. The D gene is left open where the match is weak. Clone size is shown for a subset of rows, as once, few, many or a class of expanded clone.

TRBV6-5	NA	TRBJ2-2	TRBD2	CASSLGLAGHAWELFF	TGTGCCAGCAGTTTGGGACTAGCGGGTCACGCGTGGGAGCTGTTTTTT
TRBV28	NA	TRBJ2-7	NA	CASSPRSNEQYF	TGTGCCAGCAGTCCTCGAAGCAACGAGCAGTACTTC
TRBV4-3	NA	TRBJ1-1	TRBD1	CASSQDQGVGARRDTEAFF	TGCGCCAGCAGCCAAGACCAGGGGGTCGGAGCAAGGAGGGACACTGAAGCTTTCTTT
TRBV9	NA	TRBJ2-2	TRBD1	CASSANRDRDAGELFF	TGTGCCAGCAGCGCCAACCGGGACAGGGACGCCGGGGAGCTGTTTTTT
TRBV19	NA	TRBJ1-1	TRBD1	CASSSDRVNTEAFF	TGTGCCAGTAGTTCCGACAGGGTGAACACTGAAGCTTTCTTT
TRBV30	NA	TRBJ1-1	NA	CAWSVQENTEAFF	TGTGCCTGGAGTGTACAAGAGAACACTGAAGCTTTCTTT
TRBV11-3	NA	TRBJ1-6	NA	CASPLAAGVNNSPLHF	TGTGCCAGCCCCCTGGCGGCAGGGGTTAATAATTCACCCCTCCACTTT
TRBV5-1	NA	TRBJ2-7	TRBD1	CASRGDRSPDEQYF	TGCGCCAGCAGAGGGGACAGGTCGCCCGACGAGCAGTACTTC
TRBV11-2	NA	TRBJ2-2	TRBD1	CASNFRQGAPGELFF	TGTGCCAGCAACTTTAGACAGGGGGCGCCCGGGGAGCTGTTTTTT
TRBV19	NA	TRBJ1-6	NA	CASSRTVNSPLHF	TGTGCCAGTAGTAGAACAGTGAATTCACCCCTCCACTTT
TRBV18	NA	TRBJ1-1	NA	CASSPGAGKNTEAFF	TGTGCCAGCTCGCCCGGCGCAGGGAAGAACACTGAAGCTTTCTTT
TRBV11-2	NA	TRBJ2-1	TRBD2	CASSSRTSGTNEQFF	TGTGCCAGCAGCTCCCGGACTAGCGGGACCAATGAGCAGTTCTTC
TRBV11-3	NA	TRBJ2-1	NA	CASSLYPGTYNEQFF	TGTGCCAGCAGCTTATACCCCGGTACCTACAATGAGCAGTTCTTC
TRBV23-1	NA	TRBJ2-5	NA	CASAPQGPGEETQYF	TGCGCCAGCGCTCCTCAGGGTCCAGGGGAAGAGACCCAGTACTTC
TRBV5-8	NA	TRBJ1-4	TRBD1	CASSRGQGKNTNEKLFF	TGTGCCAGCAGCAGAGGACAGGGGAAGAATACTAATGAAAAACTGTTTTTT
TRBV10-1	NA	TRBJ1-1	NA	CASIWGQGRPGATNTEAFF	TGCGCCAGCATTTGGGGGCAAGGGCGCCCTGGTGCGACCAACACTGAAGCTTTCTTT
TRBV7-3	NA	TRBJ2-2	TRBD2	CASSALAGETGELFF	TGTGCCAGCAGCGCATTAGCGGGGGAAACCGGGGAGCTGTTTTTT
TRBV4-3	NA	TRBJ2-7	NA	CASSQEKGKVRVIYEQYF	TGCGCCAGCAGCCAAGAAAAAGGTAAGGTCAGGGTGATCTACGAGCAGTACTTC
TRBV7-2	NA	TRBJ2-4	TRBD1	CASSLIRDSGSNIQYF	TGTGCCAGCAGCTTGATCCGGGACAGTGGGAGCAACATTCAGTACTTC
TRBV7-8	NA	TRBJ2-7	TRBD2	CASSPSGRVPYEQYF	TGTGCCAGCAGCCCTAGCGGGAGGGTTCCCTACGAGCAGTACTTC
TRBV27	NA	TRBJ2-5	NA	CASSLSSSGRARETQYF	TGTGCCAGCAGTTTATCGTCGAGCGGCCGAGCGCGAGAGACCCAGTACTTC
TRBV28	NA	TRBJ2-3	TRBD2	CASSAGLAGETDTQYF	TGTGCCAGCAGTGCGGGACTAGCGGGAGAGACAGATACGCAGTATTTT
TRBV18	NA	TRBJ1-3	TRBD1	CASSPGDRVSGNTIYF	TGTGCCAGCTCACCAGGGGACAGGGTCTCTGGAAACACCATATATTTT
TRBV6-5	many	TRBJ2-7	NA	CASSYSEGEAYEQYF	TGTGCCAGCAGTTACTCTGAGGGGGAAGCCTACGAGCAGTACTTC
TRBV19	NA	TRBJ1-5	NA	CASSISGINQPQHF	TGTGCCAGTAGTATTTCGGGAATCAATCAGCCCCAGCATTTT
TRBV4-1	NA	TRBJ1-1	TRBD1	CASSQGQGAYTEAFF	TGCGCCAGCAGCCAAGGGCAGGGGGCGTACACTGAAGCTTTCTTT
TRBV4-2	NA	TRBJ2-7	NA	CASSQAAGTPSYEQYF	TGTGCCAGCAGCCAAGCTGCCGGGACACCTAGCTACGAGCAGTACTTC
TRBV9	NA	TRBJ2-5	TRBD2	CASSPRQVAGVGETQYF	TGTGCCAGCAGCCCCCGGCAGGTAGCGGGAGTTGGAGAGACCCAGTACTTC
TRBV5-1	NA	TRBJ1-2	NA	CASSLDNPYGYTF	TGCGCCAGCAGCTTGGACAACCCCTATGGCTACACCTTC
TRBV5-4	once	TRBJ2-7	TRBD1	CASSVTGGFYEQYF	TGTGCCAGCAGCGTCACAGGGGGCTTCTACGAGCAGTACTTC
TRBV11-2	NA	TRBJ2-7	TRBD1	CASSLSAGQGLYEQYF	TGTGCCAGCAGCTTATCTGCGGGACAGGGACTCTACGAGCAGTACTTC
TRBV28	NA	TRBJ2-7	NA	CASSLAGEGEQYF	TGTGCCAGCAGTTTAGCAGGGGAGGGCGAGCAGTACTTC
TRBV5-1	few	TRBJ2-5	NA	CASSLNRAQETQYF	TGCGCCAGCAGCTTGAACAGGGCCCAAGAGACCCAGTACTTC
TRBV7-9	few	TRBJ1-6	TRBD1	CASSLDTGTANSPLHF	TGTGCCAGCAGCTTAGACACGGGGACAGCAAATTCACCCCTCCACTTT
TRBV30	NA	TRBJ2-7	NA	CAWSGNREQYF	TGTGCCTGGAGTGGCAATAGAGAGCAGTACTTC
TRBV7-9	NA	TRBJ1-4	TRBD1	CASTLLGSGTGGLLFF	TGTGCCAGCACCCTTCTCGGTTCCGGGACAGGGGGTCTTCTGTTTTTT
TRBV6-5	once	TRBJ2-7	TRBD1	CASARGAGGSYEQYF	TGTGCCAGCGCCAGAGGGGCAGGGGGCTCCTACGAGCAGTACTTC
TRBV6-1	few	TRBJ2-7	NA	CASSERSGGIHEQYF	TGTGCCAGCAGTGAGCGTAGTGGGGGGATCCACGAGCAGTACTTC
TRBV19	NA	TRBJ2-6	NA	CASSIGGVAGANVLTF	TGTGCCAGTAGTATTGGAGGGGTAGCTGGGGCCAACGTCCTGACTTTC
TRBV7-9	NA	TRBJ2-1	NA	CASSFTDRDNEQFF	TGTGCCAGCAGCTTCACAGATAGAGACAATGAGCAGTTCTTC
TRBV15	NA	TRBJ1-3	NA	CATSREKIAASGNTIYF	TGTGCCACCAGCAGGGAGAAGATAGCCGCCTCTGGAAACACCATATATTTT